These 3 T cell receptor beta chains originate from one sample sequenced in a study of T cell responses to AZD1222 COVID-19 vaccine. The repertoire was sequenced with immunoSEQ multiplex PCR; TCRdb's copy has only in-frame clones and lacks some. The table records some 90,000 clones, roughly 90% of them present only once. The input for sequencing was peripheral blood, taken on day 0 of AZD1222 vaccination. Source of these receptors: an adult in good health.

The genes are TRBV24-1 and TRBJ1-5; weak D call: TRBD1 (5 bases). Trimming shortened V by 4 bases and J by 7 bases, and 16 bases separated the two germline ends. This CDR3 spans 15 amino acids. Germline V lookup: CDR1 KGHDR, CDR2 SFDVKD. The CDR3 bases are TGTGCCACCAGTGAGGCAGGGAAGGGTGGCCAGCCCCAGCATTTT. Translating it yields CATSEAGKGGQPQHF.

The J gene is TRBJ1-1, the V gene TRBV12-3 or TRBV12-4, with 10 bases fitting TRBD1. The CDR3 is 12 amino acids. V was clipped by 5 bases and J by 10 bases; unmatched bases: 4. CDR3 nucleotide sequence: TGTGCCAGCAGTCCGGGACAGGGGAGAGCTTTCTTT. It encodes CASSPGQGRAFF.

The chain employs TRBV15 and TRBJ1-5; D is ambiguous. The V gene lost 11 bases and the J gene lost 0 bases, with 17 bases spanning the gap. This CDR3 region has 15 residues. The germline gives CDR1 LNHNV, CDR2 YYDKDF (reference sequence). The DNA for the CDR3 is TGTGCCTCTAGCCGAGGAGGGTCTAGCAATCAGCCCCAGCATTTT. Translating it yields CASSRGGSSNQPQHF.